This TCR beta chain was sequenced in a study of T cells in Graves' hyperthyroidism and ophthalmopathy. Study results and caveats: Blood also held most thyroid clonotypes expanded beyond 0.001.

TCR beta CDR3 region amplification was performed from RNA transcripts. The HTBI primer set served for first-round RT-PCR of the TCR CDR3. TCRdb re-analysed the multiplex PCR reads in MiXCR, keeping a single row per CDR3 protein. The sample holds 550,000 to 700,000 distinct CDR3 sequences, 14% to 15% seen once. V lost 4 bases and J lost 4, with 14 bases in between. This CDR3 is built from 14 residues. Germline V CDR1 and CDR2: SGHRS, YFSETQ. PBMCs were derived from around 10 ml fresh peripheral blood. This clonotype was seen more than once but under ten times. Its antigen remains unidentified. J is TRBJ1-2 and V is TRBV5-1; D call uncertain. Material for sequencing was blood. This clonotype originated in a woman between 40 and 50 years old with Graves' ophthalmopathy. CDR3 sequence: CASSQNQITYGYTF. In DNA, the CDR3 is TGCGCCAGCAGCCAAAACCAAATTACCTATGGCTACACCTTC.